A single sample gave rise to the 10 T cell receptor beta chains below, sequenced in a study of blood T cell repertoires in COVID-19. TCRdb's copy holds only in-frame clones and misses some; the assay was immunoSEQ multiplex PCR. The sample lists around 180,000 clones; 88% were seen once. Sequencing was carried out using peripheral blood. Every receptor here comes from a woman in her twenties or thirties with acute or convalescent COVID-19.

This clone was seen only a few times. The CDR3 loop is CASSPGWEEQYF. The CDR3 DNA is TGTGCCAGCTCCCCCGGATGGGAGGAGCAGTACTTC. The V gene is TRBV18, the J gene TRBJ2-7; D might be TRBD2 (5 bases). This CDR3 is 12 amino acids long. Germline V gene data show CDR1 as KGHSH and CDR2 as LQKENI. V was pared by 6 bases and J by 7 bases, with 13 bases between.

V gene TRBV6-1 combines with J gene TRBJ2-2, with 10 positions matching TRBD2. The CDR3 length is 17 residues. V was clipped by 3 bases and J by 5 bases; unmatched bases: 9. The germline CDR1 and CDR2 sequences are MNHNS and SASEGT. DNA of the CDR3: TGTGCCAGCAGTGACCCAGTTGCAGCGGGAGGGACCGGGGAGCTGTTTTTT. This encodes CASSDPVAAGGTGELFF.

The chain is built from TRBV4-2 and TRBJ2-3, with 12 nucleotides matching TRBD2. Losses at the gene ends were 4 bases for V and 5 bases for J; bases not matched to a gene: 10. The germline V gene has CDR1 LGHNA and CDR2 YNFKEQ. This CDR3 contains 17 residues. The CDR3 nucleotides read TGTGCCAGCAGCCCAACGACTAGCGGGAGCAGTAGAGATACGCAGTATTTT. It is translated as CASSPTTSGSSRDTQYF.

This clone appeared once. The CDR3 coding sequence is TGCGCCAGCAGCGACGGGCCAGGGACTAATGAAAAACTGTTTTTT. It yields the protein CASSDGPGTNEKLFF. The chain links TRBV5-1 to TRBJ1-4, with D tentatively TRBD1 (5 bases). The CDR3 loop spans 15 amino acids. Between the trimmed V and J ends, which lost 4 bases and 2 bases, there was a span of 12 bases. In germline, CDR1 is SGHRS, CDR2 YFSETQ.

V and J are TRBV24-1 and TRBJ2-3; possibly TRBD2 for D (7 bases). This CDR3 has 12 amino acids. Germline lookup yields CDR1 KGHDR and CDR2 SFDVKD. V gave up 5 bases and J gave up 14 bases, with 16 bases separating them. The CDR3 protein is CATSVSAGARYF. In nucleotides, the CDR3 is TGTGCCACCAGTGTCTCGGCGGGGGCGCGGTATTTT.

The CDR3 DNA reads TGCGCCAGCAGCCATAGCGTGGAAGGCTACACCTTC. Protein product: CASSHSVEGYTF. This sequence joins TRBV4-1 and TRBJ1-2; no clear D gene. Germline CDR1 reads MGHRA; CDR2 reads YSYEKL. The germline V and J ends were trimmed by 3 bases and 8 bases, with 10 bases remaining between them. This CDR3 is 12 amino acids long.

The chain joins TRBV10-3 to TRBJ2-1; 8 bases align to TRBD2. The ends lost 0 bases at V and 10 bases at J; junction bases unmatched: 11. Germline CDR1 and CDR2: ENHRY and SYGVKD. The CDR3 contains 16 residues. The CDR3 nucleotides are TGTGCCATCAGTGAGTCCCTGGACGCGGGAGGCGGGGAGCAGTTCTTC. Translation: CAISESLDAGGGEQFF.

The J gene is TRBJ2-5, the V gene TRBV2, with 14 bases that match TRBD2. CDR1 SNHLY and CDR2 FYNNEI come from the germline V gene. The CDR3 is made up of 14 amino acids. After removal of 7 bases from V and 5 bases from J, the junction contained 3 bases not matched to a gene. CDR3 in DNA: TGTGCCAGCAAGACTAGCGGGAGGGTGGAGACCCAGTACTTC. As protein: CASKTSGRVETQYF.

Only one count was recorded for this clone. V gene TRBV27 combines with J gene TRBJ2-2; D possibly corresponds to TRBD2 (5 bases). Trimming removed 0 bases from V and 4 bases from J, with 9 bases in between. CDR3 length: 15 amino acids. The germline gives CDR1 MNHEY, CDR2 SMNVEV (reference sequence). CDR3 DNA sequence: TGTGCCAGCAGTTTATCGAGGGCGGGCACCGGGGAGCTGTTTTTT. Protein product: CASSLSRAGTGELFF.

The V call is TRBV11-1, the J call TRBJ2-1; 9 nucleotides agree with TRBD2. The trim removed 0 bases at V and 8 bases at J, leaving 5 bases unmatched. In germline, CDR1 is SGHAT, CDR2 FQDESV (reference sequence). The CDR3 sequence is 15 residues long. The CDR3 bases are TGTGCCAGCAGCTTAGCGGGAGCGGGAGGCCATGAGCAGTTCTTC. Protein sequence: CASSLAGAGGHEQFF.